Included here is one T cell receptor beta chain sequence, with context. This entry comes from a study of blood T cell repertoires in COVID-19. Per the authors' pipeline: It was from reference gene primer amplification that nucleated cell counts were estimated. Profiling relied on immunoSEQ multiplex PCR, and the TCRdb table lists in-frame clones only, not all of them. D and trimming were read from the DNA, whereas the V and J calls and clone size are those reported in that table. The repertoire includes 350,000 to 400,000 clones, 80% to 90% of them detected once, and roughly 0.99% sits in the top ten. Trimming removed 0 bases at V and 0 bases at J, with 5 bases between. The CDR3 is made up of 14 amino acids. Germline V CDR1 and CDR2: LGHNA, YNFKEQ.

The source material was PBMCs or T cells enriched from blood (not recorded which). This TCR was sampled from a man aged 18 to 29 who had recovered from COVID-19. V and J are TRBV4-2 and TRBJ1-2; no reliable D call. The CDR3 DNA reads as TGTGCCAGCAGCCAAGATCCCACTAACTATGGCTACACCTTC. This translates into CASSQDPTNYGYTF.